This TCR beta chain came from a study of shared clonotypes between healthy human individuals (TCRdb year 2020). Regarding the study in general: The cohort comprised a couple of women and a few men aged 18 to 49 years. To estimate repertoire size and how much clonotype sharing occurs between individuals, the study deeply sequenced the blood TCR repertoires of roughly 5 healthy adults. To increase sequencing depth and limit assay-specific biases, TCR repertoire library preparation and sequencing were carried out by different laboratories using diverse techniques. Leukapheresis yielded between about 0.85 and 9.5 billion PBMCs per donor. Per donor, three plates each were used for CD4 naive and CD4 memory, two for CD8 naive, and one for CD8 memory. General study outcomes and caveats: Higher generation probabilities were observed for clonotypes shared by all four sorted-subset donors than for non-shared clonotypes. Across a few donors, around 5% of naive CD4, around 3.5% of naive CD8, 2% to 2.5% of memory CD4, and 0.4% to 0.45% of memory CD8 clonotypes were shared. Pairwise subsampling indicated that sequencing depth was expected to affect the degree of clonotype sharing among donors. Sampling was restricted to blood, and TCR repertoires in tissues likely differ from the TCR repertoires found in blood. Even with the large sequencing depth, rarefaction of the sorted-subset datasets indicated that sequencing was incomplete. Because the study included a small number of donors, the genetic and exposure-history diversity represented was limited. Naive subsets generally had larger estimated clonotype richness than memory subsets did.

The CDR3 goes from the cysteine to the phenylalanine over 15 residues. Just the 45-base CDR3 DNA is kept, in frame starting at base 1. Trimming at the junction amounts to 0 bases on V and 5 bases on J, and the germline ends lie 14 bases apart. As encoded in the germline V gene, CDR1 is SGDLS while CDR2 is YYNGEE. Regarding this clone: What antigen it recognizes has not been identified. No qualities accompany the bases; no much larger clone lies one base away.

Healthy HIV-negative adults with no recently reported acute infections or vaccinations were included as donors. Every donor was a Caucasian adult living in Nashville, Tennessee, USA. CD4+ T cells were enriched by magnetic negative selection; naive cells were then positively selected on CD45RA, and the negative fraction formed the memory subset. Blood was obtained by leukapheresis, after which PBMCs were separated by Ficoll-Histopaque density gradient centrifugation and cryopreserved in liquid nitrogen vapor phase. Analytical flow cytometry was used to check the purity and quantity of each magnetically sorted T cell population. Genomic DNA was isolated from each sorted fraction and quantified by UV absorbance on a Nanodrop 2000c. Using the deep immunoSEQ assay, TCR CDR3 regions were amplified from genomic DNA by multiplex PCR. Extracted genomic DNA from each cell subset was spread evenly across all wells of several immunoSEQ 96-well plates, with each plate serving as a replicate. For sorted subsets, each replicate PCR was loaded with roughly 200 ng genomic DNA, equivalent to 30,000 or so T cell genomes. Purified libraries were measured with a Qubit 3.0 fluorometer, size-checked on a Bioanalyzer 2100, and measured again with the KAPA Library Quantification kit. Every immunoSEQ 96-well plate was sequenced on a dedicated single-read 150-cycle Illumina NextSeq 550 flow cell. In the paper's pipeline: Because the immunoSEQ output included only junctional sequences and no quality scores, the filtering could not be the same as the filtering used for full-length reads. Sequences were annotated with PyIR, a Python wrapper for IgBLAST v1.9, and V/J genes and CDR3 were assigned using IMGT germline references. Reads were removed for weak V/J assignments (E-value above 1e-6), missing CDR3, stop codons, out-of-frame junctions, or ambiguous translated residues. V3J clonotypes were defined as sequences sharing the same inferred V gene, J gene, and CDR3 amino acid sequence. To compute the percentage overlap between repertoires, the number of shared unique clonotypes was divided by the size of the smaller repertoire. Three approaches were used to assess repertoire richness: RTK rarefaction, the Chao1 estimator, and Recon v2.1 estimates of unobserved clonotypes. OLGA was used to compute generation probabilities for all TCRbeta clonotypes that the gDNA method yielded from a handful of donors. TCRdb took over this immuneACCESS table, retaining in-frame rearrangements with V and J assigned. Such tables are incomplete; in checked studies, under half of the missing clones stem from an unresolved V gene, and the remainder is unexplained. That table is the source of V, J and clone size, and D and trimming were worked out from the DNA. For this sample the table gives roughly 2.5 million clones, of which over 85% were detected only once. Of the sample, 0.13% to 0.15% falls within the top ten clones.

This receptor was obtained from a man aged 18 to 30 in good health. The sample comprised naive CD4+ T cells sorted from blood. The sample's cell subset or site label, in plain terms: CD45RA+ positively selected. The V and J genes are TRBV9 and TRBJ1-2, with the D gene too uncertain to name. The CDR3 loop reads CASSVELGSTYGYTF. Here is the DNA: TGTGCCAGCAGCGTAGAGCTAGGCAGTACGTATGGCTACACCTTC. The full variable domain, with segments outside the CDR3 supplied by the reference TRBV9 and TRBJ1-2 proteins, appears as DSGVTQTPKHLITATGQRVTLRCSPRSGDLSVYWYQQSLDQGLQFLIQYYNGEERAKGNILERFSAQQFPDLHSELNLSSLELGDSALYFCASSVELGSTYGYTFGSGTRLTVV.